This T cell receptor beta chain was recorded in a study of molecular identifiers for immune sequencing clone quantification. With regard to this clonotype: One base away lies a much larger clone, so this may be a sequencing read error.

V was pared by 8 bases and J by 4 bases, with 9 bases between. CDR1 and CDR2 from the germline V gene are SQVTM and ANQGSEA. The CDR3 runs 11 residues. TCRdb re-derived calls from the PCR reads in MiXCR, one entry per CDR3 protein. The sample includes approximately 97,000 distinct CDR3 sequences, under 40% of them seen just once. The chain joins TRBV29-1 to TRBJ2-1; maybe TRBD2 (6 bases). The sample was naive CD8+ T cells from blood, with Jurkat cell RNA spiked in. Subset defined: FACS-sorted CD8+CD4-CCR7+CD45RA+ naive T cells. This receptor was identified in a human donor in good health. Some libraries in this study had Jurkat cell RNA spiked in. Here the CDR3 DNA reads TGCAGCTGGGAGGCTTACAATGAGCAGTTCTTC. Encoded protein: CSWEAYNEQFF.